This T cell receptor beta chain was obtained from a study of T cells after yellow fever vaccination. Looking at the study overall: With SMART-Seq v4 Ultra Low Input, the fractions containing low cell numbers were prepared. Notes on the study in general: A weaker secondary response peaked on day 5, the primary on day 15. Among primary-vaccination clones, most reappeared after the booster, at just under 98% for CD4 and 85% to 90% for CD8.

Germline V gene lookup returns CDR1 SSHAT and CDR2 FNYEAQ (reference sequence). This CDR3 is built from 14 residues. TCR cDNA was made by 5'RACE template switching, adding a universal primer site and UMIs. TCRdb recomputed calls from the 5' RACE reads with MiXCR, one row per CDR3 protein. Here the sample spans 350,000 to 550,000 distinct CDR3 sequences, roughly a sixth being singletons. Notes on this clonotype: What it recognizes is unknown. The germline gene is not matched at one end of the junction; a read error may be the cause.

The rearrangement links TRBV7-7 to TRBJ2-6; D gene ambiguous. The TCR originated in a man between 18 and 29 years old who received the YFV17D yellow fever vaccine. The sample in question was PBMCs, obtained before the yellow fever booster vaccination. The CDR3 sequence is CASSSSFGANVLTF. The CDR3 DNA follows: TGTGCTAGCAGCTCCTCCTTTGGGGCCAACGTCCTGACTTTC.